This entry concerns a single T cell receptor (beta chain). The table came from immunoSEQ multiplex PCR; TCRdb's copy has only in-frame clones and leaves some out. The table has some 140,000 clones, 78% seen once. The data were obtained in a study of blood T cell repertoires in COVID-19. On the study more broadly: COVID-19 samples collected from the United States, Italy and Spain covered acute and convalescent phases.

CDR3 length: 12 residues. Germline V gives CDR1 SEHNR, CDR2 FQNEAQ (reference sequence). V was clipped by 6 bases and J by 8 bases; unmatched bases: 5. The receptor was isolated from a man aged 60 to 75 who had recovered from COVID-19. The rearrangement joins TRBV7-9 to TRBJ1-2, with 8 bases lining up with TRBD1. Sequencing was carried out using peripheral blood. CDR3 bases: TGTGCCAGCAGAGGACAGGGTCTGGGCTACACCTTC. Translating it yields CASRGQGLGYTF.